This TCR beta chain was identified in a study of metastatic and nonmetastatic thyroid tumors. CDR1 and CDR2 from the germline V gene are KGHSH and LQKENI. V dropped 0 bases and J dropped 4 bases, with 9 bases sitting between them. This CDR3 spans 14 amino acids. This clone was observed at least ten times. MiXCR was used by TCRdb to re-call the PCR reads. The sample has 25,000 or so clones; around 24% are singletons. The entire patient cohort was treatment-naive prior to thyroid surgery. Specimen: blood. The TCR sequence derives from a female donor with papillary thyroid cancer or a benign thyroid nodule (not recorded which). Some clones in this sample may be carry-over from other donors' samples. The chain uses TRBV18 and TRBJ2-5; no clear D. The CDR3: CASSPPTVGETQYF. The CDR3 coding sequence is TGTGCCAGCTCACCACCCACAGTAGGAGAGACCCAGTACTTC.